The 32 T cell receptor beta chains given below trace back to one sample, sequenced in a study of memory B cells and T cells in multiple sclerosis (dated by TCRdb to the late 2010s). After CFSE-labeled PBMCs were cultured without a stimulus, the autoproliferating (CFSEdim) and non-proliferating (CFSEhi) T cell fractions were sequenced separately. Altogether, some 5x10^7 CFSE-labeled PBMCs were kept in culture for 6 to 8 days with no stimulus, after which the replicate wells were combined. Receptor libraries were prepared by the immunoSEQ multiplex PCR assay. Imported from immuneACCESS, the table was reduced by TCRdb to in-frame sequences with V and J called. These copies leave out some clones; in studies compared against another copy, an unresolved V gene accounts for under half, and the cause of the remainder is not known. The sample table holds some 11,000 clones, of which roughly four fifths were seen once. The top ten constitute 2.5% to 3.5% of the sample.

No cognate antigen is known for these TCRs. The sample comprised PBMCs from blood kept in culture. The receptors shown here come from a human donor with multiple sclerosis.

The chain carries TRBV4-1 and TRBJ1-1; 7 bases fit TRBD1. The CDR3 has 15 residues. Germline CDR1 and CDR2: MGHRA and YSYEKL. The V and J ends lost 0 bases and 4 bases, in that order; junction bases with no gene match: 5. CDR3 residues: CASSQDRGFGTEAFF. The CDR3 bases are TGCGCCAGCAGCCAAGACAGGGGGTTTGGCACTGAAGCTTTCTTT.

The gene calls are TRBV5-1 and TRBJ1-3, with 7 bases identical to TRBD1. The CDR3 spans 16 residues. Trimming removed 2 bases from V and 0 bases from J; junction bases left unmatched: 5. Germline V gene lookup returns CDR1 SGHRS and CDR2 YFSETQ. The CDR3 sequence is CASSLPTGDSGNTIYF. For the CDR3, the DNA is TGCGCCAGCAGCTTACCCACAGGGGACTCTGGAAACACCATATATTTT.

This chain connects TRBV6-6 to TRBJ2-6; D is ambiguous. V lost 4 bases and J 0 bases, leaving 10 bases between the germline ends. CDR3 length equals 16 residues. Germline CDR1 is MNHNY and CDR2 is SVGAGI (reference sequence). CDR3 DNA: TGTGCCAGCAGTTCCGCAAACGTCTCTGGGGCCAACGTCCTGACTTTC. Translated, it gives CASSSANVSGANVLTF.

The chain joins TRBV6-5 to TRBJ2-1, with 9 nucleotides matching TRBD2. This CDR3 is built from 15 residues. Germline V lookup: CDR1 MNHEY, CDR2 SVGAGI. V lost 5 bases, J lost 9 bases, and 11 bases stayed unmatched. The CDR3 reads CASSANGGGAAEQFF. The CDR3 coding sequence is TGTGCCAGCAGTGCTAATGGCGGGGGGGCCGCTGAGCAGTTCTTC.

V is TRBV29-1 and J is TRBJ2-7; D is perhaps TRBD2 (6 bases). The CDR3 totals 13 residues. Per germline, CDR1 SQVTM and CDR2 ANQGSEA. The CDR3 spells CSAGTSFSYEQYF. CDR3 nucleotide sequence: TGCAGTGCCGGGACTTCTTTTTCCTACGAGCAGTACTTC.

A single count supports this clone. This sequence joins TRBV25-1 and TRBJ1-1; D is ambiguous. CDR1 is MGHDK, CDR2 SYGVNS, per germline. The CDR3 is 12 residues long. V was pared by 2 bases and J by 10 bases, with 11 bases between. CDR3 bases: TGTGCCAGCAGTGAAGGGTCCAGAGGAGCTTTCTTT. Its translation: CASSEGSRGAFF.

This clone was observed once. CDR3 bases: TGCGCCAGCAGCTTGGTCACAGGGGGTTCGTACAATGAGCAGTTCTTC. It specifies CASSLVTGGSYNEQFF. The chain has TRBV5-1 and TRBJ2-1; 8 bases line up with TRBD1. The CDR3 extends over 16 amino acids. V lost 0 bases, J lost 4 bases, and 6 bases stayed unmatched. CDR1 is SGHRS, CDR2 YFSETQ, per germline.

The chain combines TRBV5-1 with TRBJ2-1, with D maybe TRBD2 (6 bases). The CDR3 spans 16 residues. The ends were cut back, 4 bases at V and 7 bases at J, with 21 bases in the middle. Germline CDR1 and CDR2: SGHRS and YFSETQ. For the CDR3, the DNA is TGCGCCAGCAGCCCGCCTTTGGGGGAGGCCGAGAATGAGCAGTTCTTC. Protein: CASSPPLGEAENEQFF.

The chain has TRBV30 and TRBJ1-3; the D gene is possibly TRBD1 (6 bases). Germline V lookup: CDR1 GTSNPN, CDR2 SVGIG (reference sequence). The CDR3 totals 14 residues. Trimming took 5 bases from V and 0 from J, leaving 11 bases between them. CDR3 DNA sequence: TGTGCCTGGGGGGGGCCCGGCTCTGGAAACACCATATATTTT. This codes for CAWGGPGSGNTIYF.

The rearrangement links TRBV2 to TRBJ1-1; 7 bases match TRBD1. Germline assignment: CDR1 SNHLY and CDR2 FYNNEI. The J segment lost 5 bases and the V segment lost 6 bases, leaving 9 bases of the junction unmatched. The CDR3 sequence is 14 residues long. The CDR3 nucleotides are TGTGCCAGCAGAGCCACAGGGGTTGGGACTGAAGCTTTCTTT. This gives the protein CASRATGVGTEAFF.

The rearrangement uses TRBV7-9 and TRBJ1-1, with D perhaps matching TRBD1 (6 bases). The CDR3 is 13 amino acids. Trimming took off 6 bases at V and 1 base at J, with 9 bases between the two ends. CDR1 SEHNR and CDR2 FQNEAQ come from the germline V gene (reference sequence). The chain's CDR3 is CASSPQGNTEAFF. As DNA, the CDR3 is TGTGCCAGCAGTCCACAGGGGAACACTGAAGCTTTCTTT.

This sequence joins TRBV13 and TRBJ2-3, with unresolved D. CDR3 length: 13 amino acids. Germline assignment: CDR1 PRHDT and CDR2 FYEKMQ (reference sequence). V lost 1 base and J 2 bases, leaving 4 bases between the germline ends. The CDR3 sequence is CASSLDLTDTQYF. The CDR3 region has the DNA TGTGCCAGCAGCTTAGATCTCACAGATACGCAGTATTTT.

Only one count was recorded for this clone. The V gene is TRBV5-1, the J gene TRBJ2-1; 15 bases fit TRBD2. The CDR3 has 16 residues. The germline V gene has CDR1 SGHRS and CDR2 YFSETQ. The V and J ends lost 3 bases and 7 bases, in that order; junction bases with no gene match: 5. CDR3 in DNA: TGCGCCAGCAGCTCCCGGACTAGCGGGAGGGAAAATGAGCAGTTCTTC. It specifies CASSSRTSGRENEQFF.

In the case of this clone: Different DNA sequences within this sample yield the same CDR3. The CDR3 nucleotides read TGTGCCAGCAGCGGCGGCGGGGGTTCGAATCAGCCCCAGCATTTT. Its protein product is CASSGGGGSNQPQHF. The gene calls are TRBV9 and TRBJ1-5; TRBD1 might be the D (5 bases). Germline V CDR1 and CDR2: SGDLS, YYNGEE. Between the trimmed V and J ends, which lost 3 bases and 4 bases, there was a span of 14 bases. This CDR3 comprises 15 residues.

The CDR3 nucleotides read TGTGCCAGCAGCGGACAGACATACGAGCAGTACTTC. It yields the protein CASSGQTYEQYF. The chain carries TRBV6-1 and TRBJ2-7; a weak D match, TRBD1 (6 bases). V was cut by 6 bases and J by 4 bases, with 10 bases left in between. Germline loops: CDR1 MNHNS, CDR2 SASEGT. The CDR3 sequence is 12 residues long.

The chain couples TRBV6-1 to TRBJ2-7; D not certain. The V gene's germline CDR1 is MNHNS and CDR2 SASEGT. Trimming removed 6 bases from V and 1 base from J, with 7 bases in between. The length of the CDR3 is 12 residues. As DNA, the CDR3 is TGTGCCAGCAGAGGAGTGTCCTACGAGCAGTACTTC. Amino acid sequence: CASRGVSYEQYF.

This clone was recorded only once. The chain employs TRBV28 and TRBJ2-5, with D possibly TRBD2 on 5 matching bases. Germline lookup yields CDR1 MDHEN and CDR2 SYDVKM. Trimming stripped 3 bases from V and 7 bases from J, with 6 bases between. The CDR3 extends over 11 amino acids. The CDR3 loop is CASSFEGTQYF. The DNA for the CDR3 is TGTGCCAGCAGTTTTGAGGGGACCCAGTACTTC.

In nucleotides, the CDR3 is TGTGCCAGCAGCTCCCCGGTCAGCGGGAGGCGTTCCGGGGAGCTGTTTTTT. Translating gives CASSSPVSGRRSGELFF. This chain links TRBV13 with TRBJ2-2, with 9 positions matching TRBD2. The V and J ends lost 4 bases and 6 bases, in that order; junction bases with no gene match: 12. Per germline, CDR1 PRHDT and CDR2 FYEKMQ (reference sequence). The CDR3 sequence is 17 residues long. Together with reference TRBV13 and TRBJ2-2, the CDR3 gives the full variable domain: AAGVIQSPRHLIKEKRETATLKCYPIPRHDTVYWYQQGPGQDPQFLISFYEKMQSDKGSIPDRFSAQQFSDYHSELNMSSLELGDSALYFCASSSPVSGRRSGELFFGEGSRLTVL.

V and J are TRBV28 and TRBJ2-7; D is tentatively TRBD1 or TRBD2 (8 bases each). The CDR3 is 17 residues long. The V and J ends lost 1 base and 3 bases respectively, with 19 bases between them. Germline-derived CDR1 and CDR2 are MDHEN and SYDVKM. DNA for the CDR3: TGTGCCAGCAGTTTATATAGCGGGACAGGTTTCCACTACGAGCAGTACTTC. Amino acids: CASSLYSGTGFHYEQYF.

The chain carries TRBV30 and TRBJ1-5, with D unresolved. The CDR3 runs to 13 residues. V was pared by 3 bases and J by 2 bases, with 8 bases between. The V gene's germline CDR1 is GTSNPN and CDR2 SVGIG (reference sequence). The CDR3 DNA reads as TGTGCCTGGAGCAGGCCGGGCAATCAGCCCCAGCATTTT. Its translation is CAWSRPGNQPQHF.

V usage is TRBV7-2 and J usage is TRBJ2-7, with 8 nucleotides matching TRBD1. The CDR3 sequence is 14 residues long. V shed 5 bases, J shed 3 bases, and the junction held 6 bases outside the gene matches. CDR1 and CDR2 from the germline V gene are SGHTA and FQGNSA. The CDR3: CASSVTGGNYEQYF. The DNA of the CDR3 is TGTGCCAGCAGCGTCACAGGGGGTAACTACGAGCAGTACTTC.

This clone was found once. This sequence joins TRBV29-1 and TRBJ2-5, with D uncertain. Trimming stripped 7 bases from V and 0 bases from J, with 15 bases between. The germline gives CDR1 SQVTM, CDR2 ANQGSEA. The CDR3 length is 14 residues. The CDR3 sequence: CSAQSAKYQETQYF. In DNA, the CDR3 is TGCAGCGCCCAATCAGCGAAGTACCAAGAGACCCAGTACTTC.

This clone showed up just once. CDR3 nucleotides: TGCAGCGTTTTAAGCAAAGGGGCGGAGCTGTTTTTT. Translated: CSVLSKGAELFF. This chain links TRBV29-1 with TRBJ2-2, with D possibly being TRBD1 (5 bases). The length of the CDR3 is 12 residues. Trimming cost V 5 bases and J 10 bases, with 14 bases left between them. Germline values: CDR1 SQVTM, CDR2 ANQGSEA.

This sequence joins TRBV18 and TRBJ2-7; D remains ambiguous. Per the germline V gene, CDR1 is KGHSH and CDR2 is LQKENI. Trimming pared 2 bases from V and 1 base from J, leaving 9 bases between. This CDR3 is 14 amino acids long. CDR3 loop: CASSPTAQSYEQYF. The CDR3 region has the DNA TGTGCCAGCTCACCAACAGCTCAATCCTACGAGCAGTACTTC.

This clone was observed once. The chain employs TRBV5-5 and TRBJ2-7; tentative D call: TRBD1 (6 bases). The CDR3 loop spans 13 amino acids. The germline V gene has CDR1 SGHKS and CDR2 YYEKEE (reference sequence). Trimming removed 4 bases at V and 4 bases at J, with 12 bases between. This chain's CDR3 is CASSHGGRYEQYF. The CDR3 DNA reads TGTGCCAGCAGCCATGGGGGCCGATACGAGCAGTACTTC.

This clone appeared a few times. The chain employs TRBV10-3 and TRBJ1-4, with D possibly matching TRBD1 (5 bases). Germline CDR1 is ENHRY and CDR2 is SYGVKD. This CDR3 is 15 amino acids long. V lost 0 bases and J lost 5, with 10 bases in between. In DNA form, the CDR3 reads TGTGCCATCAGTGAGTCGCAGGGAGGAAATGAAAAACTGTTTTTT. This codes for CAISESQGGNEKLFF.

The rearrangement links TRBV10-3 to TRBJ2-2; 9 nucleotides align to TRBD1. V gave up 9 bases and J gave up 2 bases; unmatched junction bases: 4. Germline CDR1 and CDR2: ENHRY and SYGVKD. The CDR3 runs 14 residues. Here the CDR3 DNA reads TGTGCCATAGGGACAGGGACCAACACCGGGGAGCTGTTTTTT. This encodes CAIGTGTNTGELFF.

CDR3 protein: CASSMGQNYGYTF. The CDR3 nucleotides read TGTGCCAGCAGCATGGGACAAAACTATGGCTACACCTTC. This sequence joins TRBV5-8 and TRBJ1-2, with TRBD1 as a possible D gene (6 bases). The CDR3 contains 13 residues. The germline V gene encodes CDR1 SGHTS and CDR2 YDEGEE. Trimming stripped 4 bases from V and 2 bases from J, with 9 bases between.

The CDR3 coding sequence is TGTGCCAGTACATGGGGGCACACCGGGGAGCTGTTTTTT. Translating gives CASTWGHTGELFF. The chain carries TRBV19 and TRBJ2-2; TRBD1 is a possible D gene (6 bases). The germline CDR1 and CDR2 sequences are LNHDA and SQIVND (reference sequence). Trimming removed 7 bases at V and 3 bases at J, with 9 bases between. This CDR3 comprises 13 residues.

V gene TRBV19 combines with J gene TRBJ1-6, with TRBD1 as a possible D gene (5 bases). Germline lookup yields CDR1 LNHDA and CDR2 SQIVND (reference sequence). Trimming pared 3 bases from V and 10 bases from J, leaving 10 bases between. This CDR3 is 13 amino acids long. The CDR3 here is CASSILRDSPLHF. The CDR3 nucleotides are TGTGCCAGTAGTATTTTGAGGGACTCACCCCTCCACTTT.

The V and J genes are TRBV6-6 and TRBJ1-1, with D perhaps TRBD1 (6 bases). The CDR3 covers 13 residues. Between the trimmed V and J ends, which lost 5 bases and 10 bases, there was a span of 17 bases. Germline lookup yields CDR1 MNHNY and CDR2 SVGAGI (reference sequence). The CDR3 DNA sequence: TGTGCCAGCAGTGCGAGGACAGCTGATGCAGCTTTCTTT. Translation gives CASSARTADAAFF.

The sample holds one count of this clone. The V call is TRBV10-3, the J call TRBJ2-3, with TRBD2 matching 12 bases. After removal of 10 bases from V and 6 bases from J, the junction contained 8 bases not matched to a gene. Germline lookup yields CDR1 ENHRY and CDR2 SYGVKD. The CDR3 is 14 amino acids. CDR3 region: CATRRTSGVDTQYF. The CDR3 nucleotides are TGTGCCACCAGGAGGACTAGCGGGGTTGATACGCAGTATTTT.